This TCR beta chain derives from a study of beta chain features in type 1 diabetes. The J segment lost 0 bases and the V segment lost 5 bases, leaving 4 bases of the junction unmatched. CDR1 and CDR2 (germline): SGHNT, YYREEE (reference sequence). The CDR3 sequence is 17 residues long. Notes on the study in general: Within the patient group, naive, central memory and Treg TCRB repertoires appeared more similar to each other than within healthy donors. Insertions were fewer and deletions more numerous at VDJ junctions in type 1 diabetes patients. Among all four CD4+ subsets, Type 1 diabetes patients had TCRB CDR3s that were moderately but significantly shorter.

CD4+ naive, central memory, regulatory and stem cell-like memory cells were sorted via CD45RO/CCR7/CD25/CD127/CD95/CD27. Sequencing targeted expressed TCRB transcripts, as all isolated RNA had been reverse transcribed. TCRdb's table, derived via immunoSEQ multiplex PCR, lists solely in-frame clones and lacks some. The table includes 200,000 to 250,000 clones, over 8.5% detected once. About this clone itself: The target antigen is unknown.

The genes are TRBV5-4 and TRBJ2-1; TRBD2 agrees at 14 bases. This receptor was identified in a woman between 18 and 30 years old in good health. Sequencing input: naive CD4+ T cells from blood. The CDR3 coding sequence is TGTGCCAGCAGGGATGGGACTAGCGGGGGCTCCTACAATGAGCAGTTCTTC. It specifies CASRDGTSGGSYNEQFF.